Below are 20 T cell receptor beta chains sequenced from a single sample in a study of regulatory T cells in long-lasting Graves disease. Time point noted: newly diagnosed GD, antithyroid drugs for less than 3 months. With RNA extracted from PBMCs as input, the TCR library was made. In building TCR beta libraries, iRepertoire HTBI primers were used together with Arm-PCR of CDR3 regions. Via MiXCR, TCRdb re-called the multiplex PCR reads, giving one row per CDR3 protein. The data show 360,000 or so distinct CDR3 sequences, about 16% seen once. A further study also used this sample, focusing on T cells in Graves' hyperthyroidism and ophthalmopathy.

Sequences were derived from peripheral blood mononuclear cells (PBMCs), sampled at new diagnosis, from a patient treated with antithyroid drugs. These receptor sequences come from a woman younger than 35 with Graves disease.

Ten or more counts support this clonotype. The rearrangement joins TRBV6-1 to TRBJ1-1; 7 bases are a match to TRBD1. V lost 8 bases, J lost 5 bases, and 11 bases stayed unmatched. This CDR3 comprises 14 residues. CDR1 and CDR2 from the germline V gene are MNHNS and SASEGT. The CDR3 loop is CASSLGGPSTEAFF. Here the CDR3 DNA reads TGTGCCAGCTCTTTAGGGGGCCCGTCGACTGAAGCTTTCTTT.

In its sample, this clonotype was seen once. The chain carries TRBV3-1 and TRBJ1-1, with 7 positions matching TRBD1. CDR1 is LGHDT and CDR2 is YNNKEL in the germline V gene (reference sequence). V shed 1 base and J 3 bases; nucleotides not matched to a gene: 8. The CDR3 runs to 16 residues. CDR3 nucleotide sequence: TGTGCCAGCAGCCAAGCAAATACAGGGGTGGACACTGAAGCTTTCTTT. The encoded protein is CASSQANTGVDTEAFF.

This clonotype was observed many times. The chain joins TRBV3-1 to TRBJ2-1; possibly TRBD2 for D (6 bases). Trimming took off 4 bases at V and 5 bases at J, with 18 bases between the two ends. This CDR3 region has 16 residues. CDR1 and CDR2 from the germline V gene are LGHDT and YNNKEL (reference sequence). The DNA of the CDR3 is TGTGCCAGCAGCCTCTCCGGGACTCGTACCCACAATGAGCAGTTCTTC. This codes for CASSLSGTRTHNEQFF.

V gene TRBV6-4 combines with J gene TRBJ2-1; D is uncertain. Germline V CDR1 and CDR2: MRHNA, SNTAGT. The CDR3 is 13 residues long. Deletions cut 5 bases from V and 9 bases from J, with 14 bases between. CDR3 amino acids: CASSYPQSTEQFF. In nucleotides, the CDR3 is TGTGCCAGCAGTTACCCACAAAGTACTGAGCAGTTCTTC.

This clonotype was seen at least ten times. The chain joins TRBV27 to TRBJ2-7; D might be TRBD1 (6 bases). V lost 4 bases, J lost 6 bases, and 10 bases lay in between. CDR1 is MNHEY, CDR2 SMNVEV, per germline (reference sequence). This CDR3 comprises 12 residues. The CDR3 sequence is CASSSQGSEQYF. CDR3 coding DNA: TGTGCCAGCAGTTCACAGGGAAGCGAGCAGTACTTC.

This chain uses TRBV30 with TRBJ1-3; D may be TRBD1 (5 bases). CDR1 and CDR2 (germline): GTSNPN, SVGIG (reference sequence). The CDR3 contains 14 residues. Trimming left V 1 base short and J 4 bases short, with 11 bases between. This chain's CDR3 is CAWSAGTIGNTIYF. CDR3 in DNA: TGTGCCTGGAGTGCGGGGACGATAGGAAACACCATATATTTT. The full variable domain, its missing parts supplied by reference TRBV30 and TRBJ1-3, is SQTIHQWPATLVQPVGSPLSLECTVEGTSNPNLYWYRQAAGRGLQLLFYSVGIGQISSEVPQNLSASRPQDRQFILSSKKLLLSDSGFYLCAWSAGTIGNTIYFGEGSWLTVV.

This clonotype came up a few times. V usage is TRBV20-1 and J usage is TRBJ2-4; D is possibly TRBD1 (6 bases). The V and J ends lost 3 bases and 6 bases respectively, with 21 bases between them. Germline values: CDR1 DFQATT, CDR2 SNEGSKA (reference sequence). The CDR3 is 16 amino acids. This chain's CDR3 is CSARIMDIPGANIQYF. CDR3 bases: TGCAGTGCTAGGATTATGGATATCCCAGGGGCAAACATTCAGTACTTC.

This clonotype was seen repeatedly, ten times or more. The chain combines TRBV12-3 or TRBV12-4 with TRBJ1-6; D is unresolved. V lost 8 bases to trimming and J lost 5 bases, with 13 bases between them. CDR3 length equals 14 residues. The CDR3 nucleotides read TGTGCCAGCGGCCCGGGCATCCATAATTCACCCCTCCACTTT. This translates into CASGPGIHNSPLHF.

With respect to this clonotype: It is likely a read error: a sequence one base away is far more abundant. CDR3 sequence reads: CASSLDDLAGVSEQYF. Here the CDR3 DNA reads TGCGCCAGCAGCTTGGATGATCTAGCGGGAGTAAGTGAGCAGTACTTC. The J gene is TRBJ2-7, the V gene TRBV5-1, with 10 bases identical to TRBD2. This CDR3 is built from 16 residues. J lost 7 bases, V lost 0 bases, and 10 bases had no gene match. Per germline, CDR1 SGHRS and CDR2 YFSETQ.

This clonotype was counted a few times. The chain combines TRBV30 with TRBJ2-2, with 11 positions matching TRBD2. CDR3 length equals 15 residues. Germline CDR1 reads GTSNPN; CDR2 reads SVGIG (reference sequence). The J segment lost 7 bases and the V segment lost 0 bases, leaving 4 bases of the junction unmatched. The CDR3 DNA follows: TGTGCCTGGAGTGTTAGCGGGAGGGATCACGGGGAGCTGTTTTTT. The encoded protein is CAWSVSGRDHGELFF.

In its sample, this clonotype was seen a few times. The chain combines TRBV29-1 with TRBJ2-7, with D possibly being TRBD1 or TRBD2 (5 bases each). The CDR3 has 16 amino acids. Trimming took 6 bases from V and 2 from J, leaving 23 bases between them. Germline assignment: CDR1 SQVTM and CDR2 ANQGSEA. CDR3 sequence reads: CSVGGGIASDTYEQYF. CDR3 DNA: TGCAGCGTGGGTGGGGGAATAGCGAGTGACACCTACGAGCAGTACTTC.

This clonotype was counted at least ten times. The chain has TRBV20-1 and TRBJ2-3; 14 bases line up with TRBD2. The CDR3 sequence is 15 residues long. The V gene's germline CDR1 is DFQATT and CDR2 SNEGSKA (reference sequence). Trimming at V came to 4 bases and at J to 4 bases, leaving 4 bases not matched to a gene. The CDR3: CSAMGLAGAPDTQYF. The DNA for the CDR3 is TGCAGTGCTATGGGACTAGCGGGAGCTCCAGATACGCAGTATTTT.

In its sample, this clonotype was seen a few times. The chain has TRBV5-1 and TRBJ1-4, with D hard to call. The length of the CDR3 is 17 residues. Trimming left V 1 base short and J 0 bases short, with 13 bases between. Looked up from germline, CDR1 is SGHRS and CDR2 is YFSETQ. CDR3 amino acids: CASSLWGSLATNEKLFF. The CDR3 bases are TGCGCCAGCAGCTTGTGGGGAAGTTTAGCAACTAATGAAAAACTGTTTTTT.

This clonotype was counted many times. The genes are TRBV30 and TRBJ1-1; D not certain. Germline V CDR1 and CDR2: GTSNPN, SVGIG (reference sequence). The V and J ends lost 2 bases and 6 bases respectively, with 7 bases between them. CDR3 length equals 11 residues. CDR3 sequence: CAWSRQAEAFF. The CDR3 nucleotides read TGTGCCTGGAGTAGGCAGGCTGAAGCTTTCTTT.

The gene calls are TRBV20-1 and TRBJ2-5, with TRBD2 identical over 8 bases. V lost 8 bases to trimming and J lost 3 bases; unmatched junction nucleotides: 8. CDR3 length equals 13 residues. Germline V gene lookup returns CDR1 DFQATT and CDR2 SNEGSKA (reference sequence). The CDR3 here is CSTRLAKKETQYF. The CDR3 nucleotides read TGCAGTACCAGACTAGCGAAAAAAGAGACCCAGTACTTC.

In its sample, this clonotype was seen many times. A much larger clone lies one base from this, so it may be a read error. The chain employs TRBV7-8 and TRBJ2-1, with D tentatively TRBD2 (5 bases). Germline-derived CDR1 and CDR2 are SGHVS and FQNEAQ. The CDR3 spans 11 residues. The ends were cut back, 4 bases at V and 8 bases at J, with 6 bases in the middle. CDR3 in amino acids: CASSSSYEQFF. CDR3 DNA: TGTGCCAGCAGCTCTAGCTATGAGCAGTTCTTC. The full variable domain, in which reference TRBV7-8 and TRBJ2-1 provide the parts outside the CDR3, is GAGVSQSPRYKVAKRGQDVALRCDPISGHVSLFWYQQALGQGPEFLTYFQNEAQLDKSGLPSDRFFAERPEGSVSTLKIQRTQQEDSAVYLCASSSSYEQFFGPGTRLTVL.

Turning to this clonotype: This may come from a read error, since a much larger clone is one base off. The chain recombines TRBV28 with TRBJ2-1, with D possibly being TRBD1 (6 bases). The J call could be wrong; TRBJ2-5 is a better fit for the DNA end. There are 13 residues in the CDR3. Germline-derived CDR1 and CDR2 are MDHEN and SYDVKM. The CDR3 loop is CASSSDREETQYF. The CDR3 DNA follows: TGTGCCAGCAGTTCGGACAGAGAAGAGACCCAGTACTTC.

Remarks on this clonotype: One end of the junction varies from germline; a read error may be responsible. The J gene is TRBJ2-2, the V gene TRBV5-1; 11 bases agree with TRBD2. This CDR3 is built from 16 residues. CDR1 SGHRS and CDR2 YFSETQ come from the germline V gene. For the CDR3, the DNA is TGCGCCAGCAGCTCCCGACTAGCGGGGAAGACCGGGGAGCTGTTTTTC. Its protein is CASSSRLAGKTGELFF.

This clonotype appeared many times. J is TRBJ2-7 and V is TRBV4-1; 11 bases fit TRBD1. V lost 3 bases to trimming and J lost 6 bases; unmatched junction nucleotides: 7. Germline V gives CDR1 MGHRA, CDR2 YSYEKL. The CDR3 is 15 residues long. CDR3 bases: TGCGCCAGCAGCCAGCCCAGGACAGGGGGCGGCGAGCAGTACTTC. Protein product: CASSQPRTGGGEQYF.

This clonotype showed up just a few times. The CDR3 nucleotides read TGCAGTGTCAGAGGGACTAGCGGGGGGGCTGGAGAGACCCAGTACTTC. Its protein is CSVRGTSGGAGETQYF. The gene calls are TRBV20-1 and TRBJ2-5; the match to TRBD2 covers 16 bases. From germline, CDR1 is DFQATT and CDR2 SNEGSKA (reference sequence). This CDR3 has 16 amino acids. J lost 4 bases, V lost 7 bases, and 9 bases had no gene match.